This record covers a single TCR beta chain. Only a few counts were recorded for this clone. No cognate antigen has been identified for it. It has no much larger one-base neighbor in the sample; base qualities were not kept. TRB sequencing was run on genomic DNA with either the immunoSEQ assay at survey resolution or the hsTCRB kit. From the authors' description of their analysis: Initial read processing used immunoSEQ software, and repertoire analyses used the LymphoSeq R package. Clonality was computed as 1 minus normalized Shannon entropy; Gini coefficient was also calculated for each TRB dataset. Phenotypes of unsorted samples were inferred by mapping TRB sequences from sorted subsets of the recipient or donor onto the same recipient's unsorted samples. TCRdb holds this immuneACCESS table with in-frame rearrangements only. Some clones are missing; in checked studies, unresolved V genes explain under half, and the rest has no known cause. V and J calls and clone size come straight from that table; D and trimming were deduced from the DNA. The sample has around 2,000 clones on record, approximately 74% of them singletons. The top ten constitute around 7.7% of the sample.

The meaning of the sample's treatment or condition label: high-dose cyclophosphamide on days +3 and +4 as single-agent GVHD prophylaxis. PTCy patients received busulfan and fludarabine conditioning, a related or unrelated marrow graft, and cyclophosphamide on days +3 and +4. The PTCy-treated patients were enrolled in a prospective multi-institutional clinical trial. Peripheral blood and bone marrow mononuclear cells were isolated by Ficoll-Hypaque density centrifugation and cryopreserved. V lost 1 base and J lost 0 bases; the stretch between them is 8 bases long. The germline V gene supplies CDR1 SGDLS and CDR2 YYNGEE. From the cysteine up to the phenylalanine, the CDR3 has a length of 15 residues. The read is trimmed to its CDR3 DNA, 45 bases read in frame from base 1. This entry is derived from a study of T cells after posttransplantation cyclophosphamide (dated by TCRdb to about 2016). With regard to the full study: The study tracked T cell repertoire reconstitution by TRB sequencing after myeloablative bone marrow transplantation using posttransplantation cyclophosphamide as GVHD prophylaxis. Antigen receptor sequencing covered samples from a few dozen PTCy-treated patients and fewer than 20 of their related bone marrow donors. Blood from every one of the roughly 30 PTCy patients who had 1-year posttransplant specimens underwent TRB sequencing. TRB sequencing was also done on up to roughly 3 additional blood samples from 2 to 5.2 years after transplant in 3 patients, and on pretransplant blood from several patients. Because TRA and TRB clonality correlated tightly in roughly nine samples, the subsequent TCR analyses were limited to TRB only. Public TRB sequences were compared against a database of over 3,600 sequences linked to responses to pathogens, tumor antigens, self-antigens and alloantigens.

Overall study outcomes, separate from this receptor: Across approximately 45 patients, TRB clonality was highly associated with recipient CMV seropositivity and CMV reactivation, and PTCy diversity was similar to diversity in CNI/methotrexate controls. Donor-recipient similarity was low at 1-2 months but rose over the first year, and later blood repertoires were often dominated by donor CD8+ memory clones. The TRB repertoires of T cells infiltrating skin or the GI tract showed only limited overlap with the TRB repertoires found in blood.

This sample comprised PBMCs, obtained 34 to 35 days after a stem cell transplant with posttransplant cyclophosphamide. This sequence originates from a male patient between 45 and 60 years old who received an allogeneic stem cell transplant from a related donor and was CMV-positive. After a transplant, some T cells may have been passed on by the graft donor. The chain links TRBV9 with TRBJ2-1; TRBD2 might be the D gene, on 5 matching bases. The DNA reads as follows: TGTGCCAGCAGCGTAATAGCGACCTCCTACAATGAGCAGTTCTTC. The resulting protein is CASSVIATSYNEQFF.